The rows below give T cell receptor beta chains drawn from one sample of a study of T cells in Graves' hyperthyroidism and ophthalmopathy. TCRdb re-called the multiplex PCR reads through MiXCR, storing one row per CDR3 protein. This repertoire shows hundreds of thousands of distinct CDR3 sequences, around 16% found once; its top ten account for around 7%. Specimen: blood. All receptors come from a woman aged 18-35 years with Graves' hyperthyroidism. Both conserved end residues are part of each CDR3. The order of the fields is V gene, J gene, clone size, D gene, CDR3 protein, CDR3 DNA. D genes are given only for firm matches. The size field is filled for only some rows; it gives once, few, many or a size class.

V gene: TRBV7-3
J gene: TRBJ2-3
clone size: many
D gene: .
CDR3 protein: CASSLKGSGSTDTQYF
CDR3 DNA: TGTGCCAGCAGCTTAAAGGGTAGCGGTAGCACAGATACGCAGTATTTT

V gene: TRBV28
J gene: TRBJ2-5
clone size: many
D gene: TRBD2
CDR3 protein: CASSSPSGGLETQYF
CDR3 DNA: TGTGCCAGCAGTTCCCCAAGCGGGGGGCTGGAGACCCAGTACTTC

V gene: TRBV30
J gene: TRBJ1-6
clone size: many
D gene: .
CDR3 protein: CAWSVAKTPDNSPLHF
CDR3 DNA: TGTGCCTGGAGTGTTGCAAAGACCCCTGATAATTCACCCCTCCACTTT

V gene: TRBV12-3/TRBV12-4
J gene: TRBJ2-1
clone size: many
D gene: .
CDR3 protein: CATTGEGDNEQFF
CDR3 DNA: TGTGCCACTACCGGGGAGGGGGACAATGAGCAGTTCTTC

V gene: TRBV5-1
J gene: TRBJ2-7
clone size: many
D gene: TRBD1
CDR3 protein: CASSSPFGTDDEQYF
CDR3 DNA: TGCGCCAGCAGCAGCCCCTTCGGGACAGACGACGAGCAGTACTTC

V gene: TRBV7-9
J gene: TRBJ2-7
clone size: .
D gene: .
CDR3 protein: CASSFDFSYEQYF
CDR3 DNA: TGTGCCAGCAGCTTTGACTTCTCCTACGAGCAGTACTTC

V gene: TRBV2
J gene: TRBJ2-2
clone size: .
D gene: .
CDR3 protein: CVSSLQSVLTGELFF
CDR3 DNA: TGTGTCAGCAGCCTCCAGAGTGTTCTGACCGGGGAGCTGTTTTTT

V gene: TRBV7-9
J gene: TRBJ2-3
clone size: .
D gene: .
CDR3 protein: CASSYRGGGTDTQYF
CDR3 DNA: TGTGCCAGCAGTTACAGGGGGGGAGGCACAGATACGCAGTATTTT

V gene: TRBV20-1
J gene: TRBJ1-2
clone size: many
D gene: TRBD1
CDR3 protein: CSARQGDYGYTF
CDR3 DNA: TGCAGTGCTAGACAGGGGGACTATGGCTACACCTTC

V gene: TRBV7-2
J gene: TRBJ2-7
clone size: .
D gene: TRBD1
CDR3 protein: CASSFDGQGNEQCF
CDR3 DNA: TGTGCCAGCAGCTTCGATGGACAGGGTAACGAGCAGTGCTTC